These 10 T cell receptor beta chains came from one sample sequenced in a study of T cells after yellow fever vaccination. TCRdb reprocessed the 5' RACE reads via MiXCR and lists one record per CDR3 protein. Among about 75,000 distinct CDR3 sequences listed, around 7.9% were seen once. The material sequenced was CD8+ T cells sorted from PBMCs, taken about 10 days after the first yellow fever vaccination. The receptors here all came from a young man who received the YFV17D yellow fever vaccine.

This clonotype was recorded at least ten times. The chain employs TRBV3-1 and TRBJ1-3; D not certain. Germline V CDR1 and CDR2: LGHDT, YNNKEL (reference sequence). CDR3 length: 16 amino acids. With 5 bases removed from V and 2 bases from J, the gap between germline ends came to 16 bases. The CDR3 bases are TGTGCCAGCAGCGCAGAAATAGGGTTTACTGGAAACACCATATATTTT. It is translated as CASSAEIGFTGNTIYF.

This clonotype was seen many times. The chain joins TRBV18 to TRBJ2-7, with TRBD1 matching over 8 bases. Germline values: CDR1 KGHSH, CDR2 LQKENI. The CDR3 has 15 amino acids. V was clipped by 5 bases and J by 1 base; unmatched bases: 7. CDR3 protein: CASSARDRLSYEQYV. DNA for the CDR3: TGTGCCAGCTCAGCCCGGGACAGGCTTTCCTACGAGCAGTACGTC.

The chain recombines TRBV7-9 with TRBJ1-1; 8 bases agree with TRBD1. V gave up 5 bases and J gave up 1 base; unmatched junction bases: 6. The germline V gene encodes CDR1 SEHNR and CDR2 FQNEAQ (reference sequence). CDR3 length equals 15 residues. CDR3 sequence reads: CASSASRGPNTEAFF. The CDR3 DNA reads TGTGCCAGCAGCGCCTCCAGGGGGCCGAACACTGAAGCTTTCTTT.

Concerning this clonotype: A clone one base away is much larger, so this may be a read error. The J gene is TRBJ1-2, the V gene TRBV2, with 12 bases lining up with TRBD1. CDR1 and CDR2 from the germline V gene are SNHLY and FYNNEI. The length of the CDR3 is 17 residues. The chain's CDR3 is CAISELPLGTGGDGYTF. The CDR3 region has the DNA TGTGCCATCAGTGAACTTCCTTTAGGGACAGGGGGCGATGGCTACACCTTC.

This clonotype came up many times. J is TRBJ1-1 and V is TRBV6-5; TRBD1 matches 8 bases. Germline V gene data show CDR1 as MNHEY and CDR2 as SVGAGI. The CDR3 spans 14 residues. Losses at the gene ends were 5 bases for V and 4 bases for J; bases not matched to a gene: 6. Written as DNA, the CDR3 is TGTGCCAGCAGTCGTTCGACAGGGGTCACTGAAGCTTTCTTT. Protein sequence: CASSRSTGVTEAFF.

This clonotype was detected only a few times. The CDR3 is CASSVGRAGDTQYF. The CDR3 DNA sequence: TGTGCCAGCAGCGTAGGTAGGGCTGGGGATACGCAGTATTTT. The chain joins TRBV9 to TRBJ2-3; no firm D call. V was cut by 0 bases and J by 6 bases, with 11 bases left in between. Germline lookup yields CDR1 SGDLS and CDR2 YYNGEE. The CDR3 extends over 14 amino acids.

The chain joins TRBV4-3 to TRBJ2-3; tentatively, D is TRBD1 or TRBD2 (6 bases each). The CDR3 length is 17 residues. The germline V gene encodes CDR1 LGHNA and CDR2 YSLEER. V lost 3 bases, J lost 3 bases, and 19 bases lay in between. The CDR3 here is CASSQEPSGAGTDTQYF. CDR3 sequence (DNA): TGCGCCAGCAGCCAGGAGCCCTCGGGGGCAGGGACAGATACGCAGTATTTT.

This rearrangement joins TRBV13 to TRBJ1-2, with TRBD1 matching over 9 bases. V shed 0 bases and J 2 bases; nucleotides not matched to a gene: 4. CDR3 length equals 16 residues. The V gene's germline CDR1 is PRHDT and CDR2 FYEKMQ (reference sequence). For the CDR3, the DNA is TGTGCCAGCAGCTTAGGTCCCGGGACAGGGAACTATGGCTACACCTTC. It yields the protein CASSLGPGTGNYGYTF.

This clonotype was seen more than once but under ten times. The chain couples TRBV15 to TRBJ2-3; perhaps TRBD1 as D (6 bases). This CDR3 spans 16 amino acids. V was cut by 1 base and J by 3 bases, with 14 bases left in between. Germline assignment: CDR1 LNHNV and CDR2 YYDKDF (reference sequence). CDR3 DNA: TGTGCCACCAGCAGAGTTAAGGGGGTCGGAACAGATACGCAGTATTTT. Its protein is CATSRVKGVGTDTQYF.

The V gene is TRBV20-1, the J gene TRBJ1-3; perhaps TRBD1 as D (5 bases). Germline lookup yields CDR1 DFQATT and CDR2 SNEGSKA (reference sequence). This CDR3 region has 14 residues. The V and J ends lost 6 bases and 4 bases respectively, with 16 bases between them. Here the CDR3 reads CSAMAVGLGNTIYF. CDR3 sequence (DNA): TGCAGTGCCATGGCCGTGGGGCTCGGAAACACCATATATTTT.